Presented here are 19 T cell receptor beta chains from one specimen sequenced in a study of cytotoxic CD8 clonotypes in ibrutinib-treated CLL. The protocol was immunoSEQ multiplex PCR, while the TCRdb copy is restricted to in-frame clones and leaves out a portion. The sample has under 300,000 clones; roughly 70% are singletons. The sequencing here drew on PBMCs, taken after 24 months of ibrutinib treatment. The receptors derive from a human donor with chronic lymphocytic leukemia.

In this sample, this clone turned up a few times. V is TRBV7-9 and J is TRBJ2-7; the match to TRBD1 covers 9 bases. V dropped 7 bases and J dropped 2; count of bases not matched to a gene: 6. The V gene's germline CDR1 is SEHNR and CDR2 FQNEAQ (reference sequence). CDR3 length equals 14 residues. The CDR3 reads CASNPGQGPYEQYF. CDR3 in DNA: TGTGCCAGCAACCCGGGACAGGGACCCTACGAGCAGTACTTC.

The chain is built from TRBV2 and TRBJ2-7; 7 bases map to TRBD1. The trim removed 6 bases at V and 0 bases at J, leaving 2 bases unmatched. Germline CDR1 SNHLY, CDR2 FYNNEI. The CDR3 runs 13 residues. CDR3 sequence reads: CASRRDSSYEQYF. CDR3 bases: TGTGCCAGCAGAAGGGACAGCTCCTACGAGCAGTACTTC.

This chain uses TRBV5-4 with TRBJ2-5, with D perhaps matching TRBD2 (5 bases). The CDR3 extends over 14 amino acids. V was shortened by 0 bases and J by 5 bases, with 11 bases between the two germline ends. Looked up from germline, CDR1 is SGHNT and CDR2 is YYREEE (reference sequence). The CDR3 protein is CASSLADRGETQYF. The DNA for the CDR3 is TGTGCCAGCAGCTTGGCGGACCGAGGGGAGACCCAGTACTTC.

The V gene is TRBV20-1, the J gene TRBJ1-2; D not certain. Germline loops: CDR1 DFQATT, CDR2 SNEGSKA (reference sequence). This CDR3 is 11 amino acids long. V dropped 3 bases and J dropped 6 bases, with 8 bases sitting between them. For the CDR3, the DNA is TGCAGTGCTAGTACACTGGATGGCTACACCTTC. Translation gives CSASTLDGYTF.

For the CDR3, the DNA is TGCGCCAGCAGCACACCAGAGGGCTACGAGCAGTACTTC. Residues: CASSTPEGYEQYF. This chain connects TRBV5-1 to TRBJ2-7; a weak D match, TRBD2 (5 bases). V gave up 4 bases and J gave up 3 bases, with 11 bases separating them. The V gene's germline CDR1 is SGHRS and CDR2 YFSETQ. The CDR3 contains 13 residues.

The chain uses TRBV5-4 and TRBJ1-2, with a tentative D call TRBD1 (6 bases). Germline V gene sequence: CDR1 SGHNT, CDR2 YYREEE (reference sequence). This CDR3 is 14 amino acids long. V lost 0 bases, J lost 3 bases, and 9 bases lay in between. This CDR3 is CASSLGQEDYGYTF. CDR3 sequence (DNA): TGTGCCAGCAGCTTGGGACAGGAGGACTATGGCTACACCTTC.

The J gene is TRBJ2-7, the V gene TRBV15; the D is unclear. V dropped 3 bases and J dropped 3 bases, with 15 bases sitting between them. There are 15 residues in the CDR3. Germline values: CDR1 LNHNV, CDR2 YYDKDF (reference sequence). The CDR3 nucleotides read TGTGCCACCAGCAGCGTCCTCGGCGGCTACTACGAGCAGTACTTC. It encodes CATSSVLGGYYEQYF.

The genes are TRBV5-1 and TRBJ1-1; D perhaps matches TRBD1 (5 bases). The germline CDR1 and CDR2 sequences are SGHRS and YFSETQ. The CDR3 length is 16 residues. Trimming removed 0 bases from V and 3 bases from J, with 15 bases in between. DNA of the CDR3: TGCGCCAGCAGCTTGGCCGGAGGCAGGGTATACACTGAAGCTTTCTTT. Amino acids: CASSLAGGRVYTEAFF.

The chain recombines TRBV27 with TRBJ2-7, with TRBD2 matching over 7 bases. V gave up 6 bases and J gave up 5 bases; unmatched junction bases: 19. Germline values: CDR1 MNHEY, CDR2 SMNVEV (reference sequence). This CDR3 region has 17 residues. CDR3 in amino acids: CASSQGLAEEPANEQYF. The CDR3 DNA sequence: TGTGCCAGCAGCCAGGGCCTAGCGGAAGAACCCGCCAACGAGCAGTACTTC.

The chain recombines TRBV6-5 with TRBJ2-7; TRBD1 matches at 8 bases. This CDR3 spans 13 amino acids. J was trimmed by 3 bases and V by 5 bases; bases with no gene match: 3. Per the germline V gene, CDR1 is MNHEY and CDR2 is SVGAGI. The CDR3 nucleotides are TGTGCCAGCAGTCTGACAGGGGACTACGAGCAGTACTTC. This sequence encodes CASSLTGDYEQYF.

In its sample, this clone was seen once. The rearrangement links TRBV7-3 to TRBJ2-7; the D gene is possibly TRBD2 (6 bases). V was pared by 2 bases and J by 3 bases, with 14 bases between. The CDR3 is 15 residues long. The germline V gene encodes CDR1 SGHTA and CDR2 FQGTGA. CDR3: CASSLASRGYYEQYF. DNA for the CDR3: TGTGCCAGCAGCTTAGCTAGCCGGGGGTACTACGAGCAGTACTTC.

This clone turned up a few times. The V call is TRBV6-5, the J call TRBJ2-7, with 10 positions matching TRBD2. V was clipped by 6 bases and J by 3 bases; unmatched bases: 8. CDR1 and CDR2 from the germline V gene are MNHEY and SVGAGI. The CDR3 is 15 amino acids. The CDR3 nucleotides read TGTGCCAGCAGGGAAACTAGCGGGAAGATCTACGAGCAGTACTTC. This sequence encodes CASRETSGKIYEQYF.

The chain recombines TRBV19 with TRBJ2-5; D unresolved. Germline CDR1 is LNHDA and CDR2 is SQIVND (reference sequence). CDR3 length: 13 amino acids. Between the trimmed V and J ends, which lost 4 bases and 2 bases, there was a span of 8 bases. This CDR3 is CASSSLIQETQYF. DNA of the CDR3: TGTGCCAGTAGTAGCCTAATACAAGAGACCCAGTACTTC.

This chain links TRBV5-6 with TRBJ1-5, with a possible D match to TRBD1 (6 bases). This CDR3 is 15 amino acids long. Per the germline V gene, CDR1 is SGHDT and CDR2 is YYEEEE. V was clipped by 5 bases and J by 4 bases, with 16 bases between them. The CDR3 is CASRLYDRLNQPQHF. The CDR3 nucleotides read TGTGCCAGCAGACTGTATGACAGGCTTAATCAGCCCCAGCATTTT.

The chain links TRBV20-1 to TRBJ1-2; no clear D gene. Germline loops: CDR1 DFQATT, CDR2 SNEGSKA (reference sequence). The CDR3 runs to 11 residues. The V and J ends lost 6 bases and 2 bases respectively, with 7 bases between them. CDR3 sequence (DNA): TGCAGTGCCCTACTAAACTATGGCTACACCTTC. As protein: CSALLNYGYTF.

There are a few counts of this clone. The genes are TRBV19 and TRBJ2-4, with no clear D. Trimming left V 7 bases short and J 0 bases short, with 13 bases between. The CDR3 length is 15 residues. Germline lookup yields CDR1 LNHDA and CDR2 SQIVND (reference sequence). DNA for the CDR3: TGTGCCAGTACCGATCCCTCTCTAGCCAAAAACATTCAGTACTTC. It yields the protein CASTDPSLAKNIQYF.

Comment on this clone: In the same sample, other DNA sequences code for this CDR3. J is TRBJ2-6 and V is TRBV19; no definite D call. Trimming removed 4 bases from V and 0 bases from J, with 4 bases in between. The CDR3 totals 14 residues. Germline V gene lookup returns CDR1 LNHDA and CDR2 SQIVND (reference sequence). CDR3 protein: CASSKGSGANVLTF. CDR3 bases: TGTGCCAGTAGTAAGGGCTCTGGGGCCAACGTCCTGACTTTC.

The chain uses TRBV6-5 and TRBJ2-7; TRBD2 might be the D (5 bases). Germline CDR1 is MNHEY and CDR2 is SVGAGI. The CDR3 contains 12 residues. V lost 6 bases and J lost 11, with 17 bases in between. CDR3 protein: CASRATTPGEYF. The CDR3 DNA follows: TGTGCCAGCAGGGCGACTACCCCCGGGGAGTACTTC.

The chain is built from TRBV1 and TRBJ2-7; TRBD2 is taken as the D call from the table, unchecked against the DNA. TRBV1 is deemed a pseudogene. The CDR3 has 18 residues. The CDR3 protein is CTSSHISPCLAGRYEQYF. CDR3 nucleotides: TGCACCAGCAGCCACATCTCCCCGTGTTTAGCGGGGCGGTACGAGCAGTACTTC.